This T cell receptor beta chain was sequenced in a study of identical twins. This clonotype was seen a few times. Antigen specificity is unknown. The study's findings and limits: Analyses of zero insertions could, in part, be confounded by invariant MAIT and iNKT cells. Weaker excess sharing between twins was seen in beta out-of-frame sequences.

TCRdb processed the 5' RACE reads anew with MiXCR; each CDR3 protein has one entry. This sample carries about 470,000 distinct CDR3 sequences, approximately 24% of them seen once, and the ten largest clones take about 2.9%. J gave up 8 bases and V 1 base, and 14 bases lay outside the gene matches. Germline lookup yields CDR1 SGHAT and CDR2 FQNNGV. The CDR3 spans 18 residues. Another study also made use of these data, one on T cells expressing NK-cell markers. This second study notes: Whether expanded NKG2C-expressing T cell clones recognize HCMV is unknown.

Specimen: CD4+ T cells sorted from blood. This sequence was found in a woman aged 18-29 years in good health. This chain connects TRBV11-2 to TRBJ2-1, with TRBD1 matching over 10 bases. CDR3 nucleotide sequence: TGTGCCAGCAGCTTAGGTCGCGGCGCTCCGGGACAGGGGTATGAGCAGTTCTTC. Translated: CASSLGRGAPGQGYEQFF.